The 28 T cell receptor beta chains reported below all come from one sample, sequenced in a study of T cell changes during pregnancy in multiple sclerosis (dated by TCRdb to the late 2010s). The library was produced with the immunoSEQ multiplex PCR assay. In TCRdb, the immuneACCESS table is reduced to in-frame sequences with V and J assigned. These tables do not hold every clone; where another copy was compared, an unresolved V gene accounts for under half, and the others remain unexplained. Across this sample there are over 90,000 clones, with 80% to 95% seen only once. The ten biggest clones cover almost 1% of the sample. The source material was peripheral blood, sampled after pregnancy. Receptors originate from a female donor with multiple sclerosis, enrolled in a pregnancy study.

The chain joins TRBV7-6 to TRBJ2-5; TRBD1 matches 9 bases. The CDR3 extends over 18 amino acids. V was pared by 5 bases and J by 5 bases, with 18 bases of the junction left unmatched. CDR1 SGHVS and CDR2 FNYEAQ come from the germline V gene. The CDR3 coding sequence is TGTGCCAGCAGCGTAGAGACCTTGGGGACAGGGTATTCGGAGACCCAGTACTTC. Translation: CASSVETLGTGYSETQYF.

This chain connects TRBV30 to TRBJ1-1, with D maybe TRBD1 (5 bases). The germline CDR1 and CDR2 sequences are GTSNPN and SVGIG (reference sequence). The CDR3 covers 15 residues. V was trimmed by 0 bases and J by 3 bases, leaving 14 bases between them. The CDR3 DNA is TGTGCCTGGAGTGTACTAAGGGGAGGGGACACTGAAGCTTTCTTT. Translated, it gives CAWSVLRGGDTEAFF.

The genes are TRBV29-1 and TRBJ2-5, with a tentative D call TRBD2 (5 bases). V lost 0 bases and J lost 3, with 8 bases in between. The CDR3 loop spans 13 amino acids. The germline V gene has CDR1 SQVTM and CDR2 ANQGSEA. In DNA form, the CDR3 reads TGCAGCGTTGAAGAGAGAGGGAAAGAGACCCAGTACTTC. Translating it yields CSVEERGKETQYF.

The CDR3 region has the DNA TGTGCCAGCAGTCAGGGACAGGGGTTACTTGGGAATCAGCCCCAGCATTTT. Its protein product is CASSQGQGLLGNQPQHF. The V and J genes are TRBV27 and TRBJ1-5, with 10 bases aligning to TRBD1. Germline loops: CDR1 MNHEY, CDR2 SMNVEV (reference sequence). The V gene end was trimmed by 5 bases and the J gene end by 4 bases; junction bases not matched to a gene: 11. The length of the CDR3 is 17 residues.

This clone was observed once. This chain links TRBV5-4 with TRBJ1-1; TRBD1 matches 9 bases. The CDR3 has 15 residues. Looked up from germline, CDR1 is SGHNT and CDR2 is YYREEE (reference sequence). Unmatched junction bases numbered 3, after V lost 2 bases and J lost 1 base. DNA for the CDR3: TGTGCCAGCAGCTTCGGACAGGGGTCGAACACTGAAGCTTTCTTT. It is translated as CASSFGQGSNTEAFF.

The chain uses TRBV25-1 and TRBJ2-7; D remains ambiguous. Trimming cost V 0 bases and J 2 bases, with 8 bases left between them. The germline CDR1 and CDR2 sequences are MGHDK and SYGVNS. The length of the CDR3 is 14 residues. CDR3 nucleotide sequence: TGTGCCAGCAGTGAATATGCCTATGCCTACGAGCAGTACTTC. Translation gives CASSEYAYAYEQYF.

V usage is TRBV2 and J usage is TRBJ2-3; 8 positions match TRBD1. CDR3 length: 17 residues. Germline values: CDR1 SNHLY, CDR2 FYNNEI. V shed 8 bases and J 1 base; nucleotides not matched to a gene: 14. The CDR3 sequence is CASESLPDRGRTDTQYF. DNA of the CDR3: TGTGCCAGCGAAAGTTTACCCGACAGGGGACGCACAGATACGCAGTATTTT.

This clone turned up a few times. This chain links TRBV19 with TRBJ1-3; D gene ambiguous. This CDR3 spans 17 amino acids. Germline assignment: CDR1 LNHDA and CDR2 SQIVND (reference sequence). Trimming removed 5 bases at V and 0 bases at J, with 17 bases between. The CDR3 nucleotides are TGTGCCAGTAGTTCCCATTTGACTGCTAGCTCTGGAAACACCATATATTTT. This gives the protein CASSSHLTASSGNTIYF.

The genes are TRBV2 and TRBJ2-7; D is perhaps TRBD2 (6 bases). CDR1 SNHLY and CDR2 FYNNEI come from the germline V gene. The V end was cut by 10 bases, the J end by 5 bases, with 15 bases between. This CDR3 is built from 12 residues. CDR3 region: CATQSRGNEQYF. For the CDR3, the DNA is TGTGCCACCCAAAGTCGGGGGAACGAGCAGTACTTC.

This rearrangement joins TRBV15 to TRBJ2-7; D is possibly TRBD2 (6 bases). V lost 0 bases to trimming and J lost 4 bases, with 16 bases between them. CDR1 and CDR2 (germline): LNHNV, YYDKDF (reference sequence). The CDR3 totals 16 residues. This CDR3 reads CATSRDRGSAVYEQYF. CDR3 DNA sequence: TGTGCCACCAGCAGAGATCGGGGGTCGGCCGTTTACGAGCAGTACTTC. Full variable domain (missing parts from reference TRBV15 and TRBJ2-7): DAMVIQNPRYQVTQFGKPVTLSCSQTLNHNVMYWYQQKSSQAPKLLFHYYDKDFNNEADTPDNFQSRRPNTSFCFLDIRSPGLGDTAMYLCATSRDRGSAVYEQYFGPGTRLTVT.

This chain links TRBV11-2 with TRBJ2-1, with TRBD2 identical over 9 bases. Germline CDR1 and CDR2: SGHAT and FQNNGV. Trimming took 4 bases from V and 2 from J; bases not matched to a gene: 3. This CDR3 contains 15 residues. Here the CDR3 DNA reads TGTGCCAGCAGCTCACTAGCGGGTCCCTACAATGAGCAGTTCTTC. This sequence encodes CASSSLAGPYNEQFF.

The V gene is TRBV19, the J gene TRBJ1-2, with D perhaps TRBD1 (6 bases). Trimming took 7 bases from V and 1 from J, leaving 13 bases between them. The CDR3 is made up of 14 amino acids. Germline CDR1 LNHDA, CDR2 SQIVND (reference sequence). The CDR3 DNA reads as TGTGCCAGTACCGTCAGGGGACGTAACTATGGCTACACCTTC. This translates into CASTVRGRNYGYTF.

The chain joins TRBV5-4 to TRBJ1-2, with 8 bases lining up with TRBD1. J lost 4 bases, V lost 0 bases, and 8 bases had no gene match. Germline V gene sequence: CDR1 SGHNT, CDR2 YYREEE (reference sequence). The CDR3 runs to 16 residues. The CDR3 here is CASSLASAGGAYGYTF. In DNA form, the CDR3 reads TGTGCCAGCAGCTTGGCGTCTGCAGGGGGCGCCTATGGCTACACCTTC.

V gene TRBV10-2 combines with J gene TRBJ2-2; D remains unclear. V was clipped by 6 bases and J by 4 bases, with 9 bases between them. CDR3 length: 13 amino acids. CDR1 WSHSY and CDR2 SAAADI come from the germline V gene. The CDR3 nucleotides are TGCGCCAGCAGGACTTCGGCCACCGGGGAGCTGTTTTTT. This translates into CASRTSATGELFF.

The gene calls are TRBV13 and TRBJ1-2; D remains ambiguous. The length of the CDR3 is 14 residues. Per germline, CDR1 PRHDT and CDR2 FYEKMQ (reference sequence). The V end was cut by 4 bases, the J end by 8 bases, with 17 bases between. DNA of the CDR3: TGTGCCAGCAGCTACGGACGGGGTGGTCAGGGCTACACCTTC. This sequence encodes CASSYGRGGQGYTF.

This CDR3 reads CASSQDAPPSGINYNEQFF. The CDR3 DNA reads as TGTGCCAGCAGCCAAGATGCCCCGCCTAGCGGGATTAACTACAATGAGCAGTTCTTC. The J gene is TRBJ2-1, the V gene TRBV4-2; 9 bases agree with TRBD2. Germline V gives CDR1 LGHNA, CDR2 YNFKEQ. V lost 0 bases to trimming and J lost 3 bases; unmatched junction nucleotides: 12. The CDR3 has 19 amino acids.

The chain recombines TRBV7-6 with TRBJ2-3; 8 bases agree with TRBD2. The germline gives CDR1 SGHVS, CDR2 FNYEAQ. The CDR3 is 21 residues long. Trimming cost V 2 bases and J 2 bases; bases outside gene matches: 21. CDR3 protein: CASSLTLTWTSRAHDTDTQYF. In DNA, the CDR3 is TGTGCCAGCAGCTTAACCCTGACTTGGACTAGCAGGGCCCATGACACAGATACGCAGTATTTT.

Turning to this clone: The junction departs from the called germline gene at one end, perhaps through a read error. V gene TRBV27 combines with J gene TRBJ1-5; 9 bases are a match to TRBD1. Germline V gene sequence: CDR1 MNHEY, CDR2 SMNVEV (reference sequence). This CDR3 is built from 16 residues. The CDR3 here is CASSRQGVGSDQPQHF. In nucleotides, the CDR3 is TGTGCCAGCAGTAGACAGGGGGTGGGTAGCGATCAGCCCCAGCATTTT.

The chain has TRBV5-1 and TRBJ2-3; 8 bases map to TRBD2. The CDR3 runs 15 residues. V was clipped by 4 bases and J by 0 bases; unmatched bases: 4. Germline CDR1 is SGHRS and CDR2 is YFSETQ. CDR3 loop: CASSPGTSSTDTQYF. The CDR3 bases are TGCGCCAGCAGCCCCGGGACTAGTAGCACAGATACGCAGTATTTT.

The chain links TRBV6-4 to TRBJ2-1; TRBD2 agrees at 7 bases. Germline CDR1 MRHNA, CDR2 SNTAGT. This CDR3 has 14 residues. The ends lost 3 bases at V and 8 bases at J; junction bases unmatched: 7. This chain's CDR3 is CASSEERDDDEQFF. As DNA, the CDR3 is TGTGCCAGCAGTGAAGAGCGGGACGACGATGAGCAGTTCTTC.

The J gene is TRBJ1-2, the V gene TRBV7-3; 8 nucleotides align to TRBD1. After removal of 5 bases from V and 1 base from J, the junction contained 6 bases not matched to a gene. This CDR3 has 15 residues. Germline values: CDR1 SGHTA, CDR2 FQGTGA. For the CDR3, the DNA is TGTGCCAGCAGCCCGGACAGGGCCCTTAACTATGGCTACACCTTC. This encodes CASSPDRALNYGYTF.

This chain connects TRBV7-9 to TRBJ1-4; perhaps TRBD1 as D (6 bases). In germline, CDR1 is SEHNR, CDR2 FQNEAQ (reference sequence). The CDR3 runs 18 residues. V was trimmed by 5 bases and J by 4 bases, leaving 23 bases between them. This chain's CDR3 is CASSPREWGGPVNEKLFF. The CDR3 region has the DNA TGTGCCAGCAGCCCCCGTGAATGGGGGGGCCCTGTTAATGAAAAACTGTTTTTT.

The V and J genes are TRBV7-2 and TRBJ1-5; the D gene is possibly TRBD1 (6 bases). V was trimmed by 5 bases and J by 7 bases, leaving 12 bases between them. CDR3 length: 13 residues. Germline V CDR1 and CDR2: SGHTA, FQGNSA. CDR3 DNA sequence: TGTGCCAGCAGCCAAGACAGGAACCAGCCCCAGCATTTT. It encodes CASSQDRNQPQHF.

V gene TRBV11-1 combines with J gene TRBJ2-3; a possible D gene is TRBD2 (6 bases). V lost 6 bases and J 2 bases, leaving 15 bases between the germline ends. Germline V gene sequence: CDR1 SGHAT, CDR2 FQDESV (reference sequence). The CDR3 has 15 amino acids. CDR3 nucleotides: TGTGCCAGCAGGTACCAGCGGGTGGACACAGATACGCAGTATTTT. This codes for CASRYQRVDTDTQYF.

This sequence joins TRBV22-1 and TRBJ2-1; the table assigns TRBD1, which was not confirmed against the DNA. TRBV22-1 is labeled a pseudogene. This CDR3 spans 19 amino acids. CDR3 in amino acids: CPGSPRDRGSEVSYNEQFF. The CDR3 DNA is TGTCCTGGGAGCCCCCGGGACAGGGGGTCGGAGGTGTCCTACAATGAGCAGTTCTTC.

The V and J genes are TRBV4-3 and TRBJ2-7; TRBD2 agrees at 9 bases. The J segment lost 3 bases and the V segment lost 1 base, leaving 7 bases of the junction unmatched. Germline loops: CDR1 LGHNA, CDR2 YSLEER. The CDR3 totals 16 residues. CDR3 nucleotides: TGCGCCAGCAGCCAAGTCGGGCTAGCGGGGTTCTACGAGCAGTACTTC. Translation: CASSQVGLAGFYEQYF.

V usage is TRBV6-1 and J usage is TRBJ1-2, with 9 bases lining up with TRBD1. The germline gives CDR1 MNHNS, CDR2 SASEGT. The V gene end was trimmed by 5 bases and the J gene end by 7 bases; junction bases not matched to a gene: 8. The CDR3 covers 14 residues. CDR3 coding DNA: TGTGCCAGCAGTCAGGGGACAGGGCTAATTGGCTACACCTTC. Its translation: CASSQGTGLIGYTF.

The chain employs TRBV9 and TRBJ2-3, with TRBD2 matching over 11 bases. Unmatched junction bases numbered 2, after V lost 1 base and J lost 10 bases. The germline V gene has CDR1 SGDLS and CDR2 YYNGEE. The CDR3 is 13 residues long. In DNA form, the CDR3 reads TGTGCCAGCAGCGTAACTAGCGGGAGTGCGCAGTATTTT. Translated: CASSVTSGSAQYF.